The clone carrying this TCR beta chain showed up just once. This entry comes from a study of shared clonotypes between healthy human individuals. Study-level background: Every donor yielded three CD4 naive, three CD4 memory, two CD8 naive and one CD8 memory plate.

Naive CD8 cells, CD45RO-negative and positively selected for CCR7, excluded terminally differentiated effector memory CD45RA+ cells. This table comes from immunoSEQ multiplex PCR, and its TCRdb copy is limited to in-frame clones, with some not included. Among almost 700,000 clones listed, 92% were seen once. Germline lookup yields CDR1 SGHTA and CDR2 FQGTGA. V dropped 2 bases and J dropped 5 bases, with 15 bases sitting between them. This CDR3 comprises 16 residues. The chain has TRBV7-3 and TRBJ2-2, with a possible D match to TRBD1 (5 bases). The sequence was obtained from a young man in good health. Sequencing input: naive CD8+ T cells sorted from blood. The CDR3 bases are TGTGCCAGCAGCTTAGGTCAGGGTTACGGTACCGGGGAGCTGTTTTTT. Translation gives CASSLGQGYGTGELFF.